The 17 T cell receptor beta chains presented below share a single source sample, sequenced in a study of regulatory T cells in long-lasting Graves disease. CDR3 regions were amplified by Arm-PCR using iRepertoire HTBI primers to build TCR beta libraries. One entry per CDR3 protein, called by TCRdb with MiXCR from the multiplex PCR reads. The table lists 550,000 to 600,000 distinct CDR3 sequences, 15% to 20% of them singletons, with around 12% in the top ten. Sample time point: newly diagnosed GD, antithyroid drugs for less than 3 months. Preparation of the TCR library used RNA extracted from PBMCs. Separately, the same data were catalogued under a study of T cells in Graves' hyperthyroidism and ophthalmopathy.

The sequencing here drew on peripheral blood mononuclear cells (PBMCs), taken at new diagnosis, from a patient treated with antithyroid drugs. These receptors came from a man aged 18 to 30 with Graves disease.

The sample holds many counts of this clonotype. The chain is built from TRBV12-3 or TRBV12-4 and TRBJ2-3; D might be TRBD2 (6 bases). V was shortened by 5 bases and J by 3 bases, with 15 bases between the two germline ends. CDR3 length equals 15 residues. The DNA for the CDR3 is TGTGCCAGCAGTGGTCGGCTAGCGCGGACAGATACGCAGTATTTT. Its protein product is CASSGRLARTDTQYF.

This clonotype was seen ten or more times. The chain recombines TRBV12-3 or TRBV12-4 with TRBJ2-1; tentative D call: TRBD1 (6 bases). V was trimmed by 6 bases and J by 10 bases, leaving 19 bases between them. The CDR3 loop spans 14 amino acids. The CDR3 here is CASSPNNIRGEQFF. The CDR3 bases are TGTGCCAGCAGCCCTAATAATATCAGGGGAGAGCAGTTCTTC.

This clonotype occurred many times. The chain employs TRBV2 and TRBJ1-6, with D tentatively TRBD1 (6 bases). V was shortened by 1 base and J by 14 bases, with 9 bases between the two germline ends. The CDR3 runs 12 residues. In germline, CDR1 is SNHLY, CDR2 FYNNEI. CDR3 protein: CASSEEGTTLHF. CDR3 sequence (DNA): TGTGCCAGCAGTGAAGAGGGGACAACCCTCCACTTT.

This clonotype was detected only a few times. This chain uses TRBV20-1 with TRBJ1-3; perhaps TRBD1 as D (5 bases). The CDR3 contains 17 residues. Trimming removed 0 bases from V and 0 bases from J, with 15 bases in between. In germline, CDR1 is DFQATT, CDR2 SNEGSKA (reference sequence). CDR3 protein: CSARDQGRLNSGNTIYF. In DNA, the CDR3 is TGCAGTGCTAGAGATCAGGGCAGGCTGAACTCTGGAAACACCATATATTTT.

This clonotype was seen repeatedly, ten times or more. Written as DNA, the CDR3 is TGTGCCAGCAGCCAAGATTTGGTTCTCCCGGGGGGGGCTGAAGCTTTCTTT. This encodes CASSQDLVLPGGAEAFF. The chain carries TRBV3-1 and TRBJ1-1; tentatively, D is TRBD1 (5 bases). Trimming removed 0 bases from V and 6 bases from J, with 20 bases in between. This CDR3 is built from 17 residues. CDR1 LGHDT and CDR2 YNNKEL come from the germline V gene (reference sequence).

This clonotype has a handful of counts. The chain links TRBV3-1 to TRBJ2-5, with 14 bases fitting TRBD2. V lost 1 base and J lost 5; bases outside the gene matches: 0. This CDR3 spans 15 amino acids. CDR1 and CDR2 (germline): LGHDT, YNNKEL (reference sequence). As DNA, the CDR3 is TGTGCCAGCAGCCAAGGGACTAGCGGGAGGGAGACCCAGTACTTC. Amino acids: CASSQGTSGRETQYF.

This clonotype was seen repeatedly, ten times or more. This chain uses TRBV7-6 with TRBJ2-7, with TRBD2 matching 7 bases. V lost 1 base and J lost 0; bases outside the gene matches: 6. The CDR3 contains 16 residues. Germline V CDR1 and CDR2: SGHVS, FNYEAQ. The DNA of the CDR3 is TGTGCCAGCAGCTTAGTTAGTAGCGGGCACTCCTACGAGCAGTACTTC. Translated, it gives CASSLVSSGHSYEQYF.

This chain connects TRBV2 to TRBJ1-5; perhaps TRBD1 as D (5 bases). The CDR3 is made up of 13 amino acids. Germline V gene data show CDR1 as SNHLY and CDR2 as FYNNEI. The V end was cut by 6 bases, the J end by 7 bases, with 13 bases between. For the CDR3, the DNA is TGTGCCAGCAGCCGGGGTCCAGGGCAGCCCCAGCATTTT. This codes for CASSRGPGQPQHF.

The table lists this clonotype with a few counts. The CDR3 sequence: CASSQPETETQYF. The CDR3 bases are TGCGCCAGCAGCCAGCCGGAGACGGAGACCCAGTACTTC. The rearrangement links TRBV5-1 to TRBJ2-5; the D is unclear. This CDR3 is 13 amino acids long. Trimming took off 4 bases at V and 5 bases at J, with 12 bases between the two ends. In germline, CDR1 is SGHRS, CDR2 YFSETQ. Full variable domain (outside the CDR3, taken from reference TRBV5-1 and TRBJ2-5): KAGVTQTPRYLIKTRGQQVTLSCSPISGHRSVSWYQQTPGQGLQFLFEYFSETQRNKGNFPGRFSGRQFSNSRSEMNVSTLELGDSALYLCASSQPETETQYFGPGTRLLVL.

This clonotype has a count of ten or more. The chain carries TRBV20-1 and TRBJ2-7; 7 bases are a match to TRBD1. Germline-derived CDR1 and CDR2 are DFQATT and SNEGSKA (reference sequence). The CDR3 is 11 residues long. V lost 5 bases to trimming and J lost 4 bases; unmatched junction nucleotides: 2. DNA of the CDR3: TGCAGTGCTTCACAGGGGTACGAGCAGTACTTC. It specifies CSASQGYEQYF.

This clonotype was detected only a few times. The rearrangement uses TRBV7-2 and TRBJ1-3, with a tentative D call TRBD1 (5 bases). The germline CDR1 and CDR2 sequences are SGHTA and FQGNSA. Trimming took 2 bases from V and 2 from J, leaving 13 bases between them. This CDR3 is built from 16 residues. The CDR3 spells CASSLTQGKAGNTIYF. Here the CDR3 DNA reads TGTGCCAGCAGCTTAACCCAGGGAAAGGCTGGAAACACCATATATTTT.

The table lists this clonotype with many counts. The chain uses TRBV2 and TRBJ2-3, with 7 bases matching TRBD2. The CDR3 has 15 amino acids. Germline lookup yields CDR1 SNHLY and CDR2 FYNNEI. V lost 6 bases to trimming and J lost 5 bases; unmatched junction nucleotides: 11. The CDR3 spells CASSGGGGVVDTQYF. CDR3 coding DNA: TGTGCCAGCAGCGGTGGTGGGGGGGTCGTAGATACGCAGTATTTT.

This clonotype was observed a handful of times. CDR3 protein: CASSPFTRQYTLSGNTIYF. The CDR3 DNA is TGTGCCAGCAGCCCGTTTACCCGACAGTACACTCTATCTGGAAACACCATATATTTT. V usage is TRBV7-2 and J usage is TRBJ1-3; possible D gene TRBD1, 5 bases. This CDR3 spans 19 amino acids. With 5 bases removed from V and 1 base from J, the gap between germline ends came to 24 bases. The germline V gene has CDR1 SGHTA and CDR2 FQGNSA.

The V gene is TRBV2, the J gene TRBJ2-1; 10 bases agree with TRBD2. Trimming at V came to 7 bases and at J to 7 bases, leaving 4 bases not matched to a gene. Germline CDR1 reads SNHLY; CDR2 reads FYNNEI. The CDR3 is 13 amino acids. CDR3 amino acids: CASTRLAGNEQFF. CDR3 DNA: TGTGCCAGCACAAGACTAGCGGGTAATGAGCAGTTCTTC.

This clonotype came up a few times. The rearrangement joins TRBV27 to TRBJ2-7; tentative D call: TRBD2 (5 bases). Trimming cost V 3 bases and J 7 bases, with 13 bases left between them. The CDR3 runs to 13 residues. Germline CDR1 reads MNHEY; CDR2 reads SMNVEV (reference sequence). The CDR3 DNA reads as TGTGCCAGCAGTTTTGGCGGAGGCTGGGAGCAGTACTTC. Translated: CASSFGGGWEQYF.

This clonotype appeared many times. The chain is built from TRBV11-2 and TRBJ2-7; the D is unclear. The germline CDR1 and CDR2 sequences are SGHAT and FQNNGV. The CDR3 is made up of 13 amino acids. V shed 5 bases and J shed 6 bases, with 14 bases lying between them. The CDR3 coding sequence is TGTGCCAGCAGCCCACGGTGGCGAGGCGAGCAGTACTTC. As protein: CASSPRWRGEQYF.

The chain joins TRBV6-4 to TRBJ2-5, with D possibly TRBD1 on 6 matching bases. V lost 3 bases and J lost 1, with 12 bases in between. Germline assignment: CDR1 MRHNA and CDR2 SNTAGT. The CDR3 is 15 amino acids. The CDR3 is CASSEVPDSQETQYF. As DNA, the CDR3 is TGTGCCAGCAGTGAGGTACCGGACAGCCAAGAGACCCAGTACTTC.